A single sample gave rise to the 20 T cell receptor beta chains below, sequenced in a study of OX40 agonist ivuxolimab in advanced cancers. Here immunoSEQ multiplex PCR was the method, and the copy in TCRdb shows in-frame clones only, minus some. The sample contains under 90,000 clones, about 93% of which appear only once. This material consisted of CD4+ or CD8+ T cells sorted from blood, taken in a trial of the OX40 agonist ivuxolimab. The receptors here all came from an adult with an advanced solid tumor such as melanoma, head and neck, liver or kidney cancer.

The chain uses TRBV5-6 and TRBJ1-2; 7 bases are a match to TRBD1. CDR3 size: 14 residues. The junction had 7 bases not matched to a gene; V was cut back by 4 bases and J by 4 bases. Germline V gene sequence: CDR1 SGHDT, CDR2 YYEEEE. CDR3 sequence: CASSPPRGTYGYTF. Written as DNA, the CDR3 is TGTGCCAGCAGCCCCCCCAGGGGGACCTATGGCTACACCTTC.

V usage is TRBV5-1 and J usage is TRBJ2-7, with D unresolved. The CDR3 covers 15 residues. The germline gives CDR1 SGHRS, CDR2 YFSETQ. Trimming took 1 base from V and 5 from J, leaving 16 bases between them. This chain's CDR3 is CASSLQPLGQNEQYF. The CDR3 region has the DNA TGCGCCAGCAGCTTGCAACCCCTAGGCCAAAACGAGCAGTACTTC.

The gene calls are TRBV30 and TRBJ2-3; D is uncertain. Trimming pared 1 base from V and 0 bases from J, leaving 8 bases between. Germline values: CDR1 GTSNPN, CDR2 SVGIG (reference sequence). The CDR3 sequence is 14 residues long. The CDR3 sequence: CAWSAATSTDTQYF. In nucleotides, the CDR3 is TGTGCCTGGAGTGCGGCAACTAGCACAGATACGCAGTATTTT.

The chain couples TRBV12-5 to TRBJ2-1; 9 bases are shared with TRBD2. J gave up 1 base and V 1 base, and 2 bases lay outside the gene matches. This CDR3 contains 16 residues. Germline CDR1 reads LGHNT; CDR2 reads FRNRAP. CDR3 loop: CASGLGLADSYNEQFF. The CDR3 nucleotides are TGTGCTAGTGGTTTGGGACTAGCGGATTCCTACAATGAGCAGTTCTTC.

J is TRBJ2-7 and V is TRBV5-6; D call uncertain. Germline CDR1 reads SGHDT; CDR2 reads YYEEEE. The CDR3 has 13 residues. Trimming removed 0 bases from V and 3 bases from J, with 7 bases in between. The CDR3 region has the DNA TGTGCCAGCAGCTTGGGGGGTATCTACGAGCAGTACTTC. Translating gives CASSLGGIYEQYF.

V gene TRBV28 combines with J gene TRBJ2-5; TRBD2 aligns across 10 bases. This CDR3 is 16 amino acids long. Unmatched junction bases numbered 11, after V lost 5 bases and J lost 5 bases. Per germline, CDR1 MDHEN and CDR2 SYDVKM. CDR3 sequence (DNA): TGTGCCAGCAGTCTCCCGCTAGCGGGAGAGTGGGAGACCCAGTACTTC. This translates into CASSLPLAGEWETQYF. Drawing the rest from reference TRBV28 and TRBJ2-5, the complete variable domain is DVKVTQSSRYLVKRTGEKVFLECVQDMDHENMFWYRQDPGLGLRLIYFSYDVKMKEKGDIPEGYSVSREKKERFSLILESASTNQTSMYLCASSLPLAGEWETQYFGPGTRLLVL.

The V call is TRBV10-3, the J call TRBJ1-1, with a weak D call TRBD1 (6 bases). CDR1 is ENHRY and CDR2 is SYGVKD in the germline V gene. Between the trimmed V and J ends, which lost 2 bases and 1 base, there was a span of 14 bases. CDR3 size: 16 residues. Here the CDR3 DNA reads TGTGCCATCAGTGAGACGACGGGGGGGGCGAACACTGAAGCTTTCTTT. Protein product: CAISETTGGANTEAFF.

V usage is TRBV7-2 and J usage is TRBJ2-3; the D is unclear. The V end lost 1 base, the J end lost 0 bases, and 2 bases lay between the germline ends. The CDR3 runs to 13 residues. Per the germline V gene, CDR1 is SGHTA and CDR2 is FQGNSA. CDR3 coding DNA: TGTGCCAGCAGCTTAGGCAGCACAGATACGCAGTATTTT. Translating gives CASSLGSTDTQYF.

The chain couples TRBV6-5 to TRBJ1-3, with TRBD1 as a possible D gene (5 bases). The length of the CDR3 is 14 residues. The germline gives CDR1 MNHEY, CDR2 SVGAGI. V was trimmed by 2 bases and J by 2 bases, leaving 7 bases between them. CDR3 loop: CASSYRDPGNTIYF. In nucleotides, the CDR3 is TGTGCCAGCAGTTACAGGGACCCTGGAAACACCATATATTTT.

This clone has only a few counts. The chain employs TRBV5-1 and TRBJ1-1; D gene ambiguous. Germline V CDR1 and CDR2: SGHRS, YFSETQ. Trimming took 4 bases from V and 4 from J, leaving 11 bases between them. This CDR3 has 13 amino acids. CDR3 residues: CASSGDPVTEAFF. The CDR3 DNA reads TGCGCCAGCAGCGGAGACCCGGTCACTGAAGCTTTCTTT. The variable domain in full, completed from reference TRBV5-1 and TRBJ1-1, reads KAGVTQTPRYLIKTRGQQVTLSCSPISGHRSVSWYQQTPGQGLQFLFEYFSETQRNKGNFPGRFSGRQFSNSRSEMNVSTLELGDSALYLCASSGDPVTEAFFGQGTRLTVV.

The chain carries TRBV5-1 and TRBJ2-1; 8 bases line up with TRBD2. The CDR3 covers 16 residues. J was trimmed by 6 bases and V by 4 bases; bases with no gene match: 12. CDR1 and CDR2 (germline): SGHRS, YFSETQ. The CDR3 spells CASSLRPAGVGNEQFF. The CDR3 coding sequence is TGCGCCAGCAGCCTAAGGCCAGCGGGAGTGGGCAATGAGCAGTTCTTC.

The V call is TRBV11-2, the J call TRBJ1-2; maybe TRBD1 (6 bases). CDR1 is SGHAT and CDR2 is FQNNGV in the germline V gene. The CDR3 is 14 residues long. V was shortened by 4 bases and J by 3 bases, with 12 bases between the two germline ends. The CDR3 spells CASSSKTGHYGYTF. CDR3 DNA sequence: TGTGCCAGCAGCTCAAAGACAGGACACTATGGCTACACCTTC.

This clone was found once. The CDR3 nucleotides read TGCAGTGCTCGGGGGGGGAATGAGCAGTTCTTC. This gives the protein CSARGGNEQFF. This chain links TRBV20-1 with TRBJ2-1, with 8 bases aligning to TRBD2. The V and J ends lost 5 bases and 7 bases, in that order; junction bases with no gene match: 1. Germline loops: CDR1 DFQATT, CDR2 SNEGSKA (reference sequence). The CDR3 contains 11 residues.

The rearrangement links TRBV29-1 to TRBJ2-5, with D maybe TRBD2 (5 bases). Trimming took off 6 bases at V and 2 bases at J, with 10 bases between the two ends. CDR1 and CDR2 (germline): SQVTM, ANQGSEA. The CDR3 has 12 residues. CDR3 protein: CSVWTVQETQYF. As DNA, the CDR3 is TGCAGCGTCTGGACTGTACAAGAGACCCAGTACTTC.

V usage is TRBV4-3 and J usage is TRBJ1-4, with unresolved D. The CDR3 loop spans 12 amino acids. V lost 3 bases, J lost 8 bases, and 7 bases lay in between. Germline values: CDR1 LGHNA, CDR2 YSLEER. The CDR3 DNA sequence: TGCGCCAGCAGCCAGCTGAGGGAAAAACTGTTTTTT. Protein: CASSQLREKLFF.

The chain recombines TRBV18 with TRBJ2-2; D gene unclear. V lost 3 bases to trimming and J lost 3 bases, with 17 bases between them. CDR1 and CDR2 (germline): KGHSH, LQKENI. The CDR3 has 17 amino acids. CDR3 region: CASSPLIGAVYTGELFF. DNA for the CDR3: TGTGCCAGCTCACCCCTTATTGGAGCCGTATACACCGGGGAGCTGTTTTTT.

The chain has TRBV7-2 and TRBJ2-1, with 11 bases aligning to TRBD2. There are 19 residues in the CDR3. Germline CDR1 reads SGHTA; CDR2 reads FQGNSA. Trimming cost V 0 bases and J 4 bases; bases outside gene matches: 11. The CDR3 reads CASSLASGRANSRYNEQFF. The CDR3 DNA follows: TGTGCCAGCAGCTTAGCTAGCGGGAGGGCAAACTCCAGGTACAATGAGCAGTTCTTC.

The V gene is TRBV7-2, the J gene TRBJ2-7; D is perhaps TRBD2 (5 bases). This CDR3 contains 14 residues. Trimming left V 5 bases short and J 4 bases short, with 15 bases between. The V gene's germline CDR1 is SGHTA and CDR2 FQGNSA. CDR3 coding DNA: TGTGCCAGCAGCACCGGAGGTTACGGGTACGAGCAGTACTTC. Residues: CASSTGGYGYEQYF.

V usage is TRBV6-5 and J usage is TRBJ2-7; maybe TRBD1 (7 bases). Deletions cut 2 bases from V and 4 bases from J, with 12 bases between. Germline loops: CDR1 MNHEY, CDR2 SVGAGI. The CDR3 covers 14 residues. The CDR3 loop reads CASSYSAGGYEQYF. In DNA form, the CDR3 reads TGTGCCAGCAGTTACAGCGCAGGGGGGTACGAGCAGTACTTC.

The V gene is TRBV10-3, the J gene TRBJ2-2, with TRBD2 matching over 10 bases. The CDR3 runs to 17 residues. The germline V gene encodes CDR1 ENHRY and CDR2 SYGVKD. With 10 bases clipped from V and 4 bases from J, the junction kept 15 bases outside the gene matches. The CDR3 loop is CATGISGRAGGTGELFF. The CDR3 bases are TGTGCCACAGGAATAAGCGGGAGGGCCGGGGGCACCGGGGAGCTGTTTTTT.